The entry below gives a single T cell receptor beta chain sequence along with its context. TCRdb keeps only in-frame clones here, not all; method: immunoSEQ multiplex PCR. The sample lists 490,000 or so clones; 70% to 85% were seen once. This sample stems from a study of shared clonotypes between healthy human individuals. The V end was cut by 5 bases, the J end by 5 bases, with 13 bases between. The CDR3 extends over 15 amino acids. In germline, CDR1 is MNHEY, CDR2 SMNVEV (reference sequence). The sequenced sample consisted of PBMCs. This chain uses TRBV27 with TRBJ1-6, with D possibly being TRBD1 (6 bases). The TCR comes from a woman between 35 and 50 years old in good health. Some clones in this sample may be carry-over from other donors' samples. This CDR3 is CASSGRDTNNSPLHF. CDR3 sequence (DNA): TGTGCCAGCAGTGGCCGGGACACTAATAATTCACCCCTCCACTTT.